This T cell receptor beta chain was captured by sequencing in a study of blood T cells in healthy people across ages. Aged roughly 6 to 95, donors were systemically healthy Caucasians from Russia. No fewer than 6 million PBMCs went into each sample. Every sample gave at least 5 micrograms of total RNA when it was extracted. PCR was performed a second time for about 6 to 12 cycles using a sample-barcoded 5' primer and a J-beta primer mix. The yield of each sample was at least 2.5 million CDR3-containing paired-end reads. TCRdb processed the 5' RACE reads anew with MiXCR; each CDR3 protein has one entry. The sample lists about 1.7 million distinct CDR3 sequences, 28% occurring once. Germline V lookup: CDR1 ENHRY, CDR2 SYGVKD. The CDR3 has 12 residues.

The sequence derives from a woman aged 25-40 years in good health. The gene calls are TRBV10-3 and TRBJ2-7; D is unresolved. TRBJ2-1 matches the DNA end more closely, so the J call is doubtful. The sequenced material came from blood. The CDR3 protein is CAISAESIEQFF. CDR3 DNA: TGTGCCATCAGTGCTGAGAGCATTGAGCAGTTCTTC.